This T cell receptor beta chain was obtained from a study of cytomegalovirus exposure and HLA in healthy donors. PCR employed 60 Vbeta and 13 Jbeta primers. Assay: immunoSEQ multiplex PCR; the TCRdb copy retains only in-frame clones and omits some. Of roughly 200,000 clones in the sample, approximately 85% were seen once. Germline loops: CDR1 SGHRS, CDR2 YFSETQ. The V end was cut by 0 bases, the J end by 7 bases, with 17 bases between. CDR3 size: 16 residues. This clone was seen a single time. The V gene is TRBV5-1, the J gene TRBJ2-1, with a weak D call TRBD1 (6 bases). The sequence derives from a woman aged 45-65 years in good health and CMV-seronegative. The sample was PBMCs. The CDR3 region is CASSLVAGVPKNEQFF. The DNA for the CDR3 is TGCGCCAGCAGCTTGGTTGCAGGGGTTCCCAAAAATGAGCAGTTCTTC.